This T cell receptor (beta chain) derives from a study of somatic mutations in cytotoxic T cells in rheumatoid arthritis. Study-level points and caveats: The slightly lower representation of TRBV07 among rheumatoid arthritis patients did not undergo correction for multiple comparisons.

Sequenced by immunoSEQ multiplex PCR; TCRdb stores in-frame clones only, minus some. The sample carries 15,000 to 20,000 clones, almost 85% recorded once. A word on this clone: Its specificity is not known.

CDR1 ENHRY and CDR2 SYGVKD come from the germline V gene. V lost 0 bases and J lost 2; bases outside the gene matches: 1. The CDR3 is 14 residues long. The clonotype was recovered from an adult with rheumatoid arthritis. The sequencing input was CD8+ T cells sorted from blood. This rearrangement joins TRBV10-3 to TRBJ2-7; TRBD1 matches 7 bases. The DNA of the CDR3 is TGTGCCATCAGTGAGTCGAGGGGGCCCTACGAGCAGTACTTC. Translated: CAISESRGPYEQYF.